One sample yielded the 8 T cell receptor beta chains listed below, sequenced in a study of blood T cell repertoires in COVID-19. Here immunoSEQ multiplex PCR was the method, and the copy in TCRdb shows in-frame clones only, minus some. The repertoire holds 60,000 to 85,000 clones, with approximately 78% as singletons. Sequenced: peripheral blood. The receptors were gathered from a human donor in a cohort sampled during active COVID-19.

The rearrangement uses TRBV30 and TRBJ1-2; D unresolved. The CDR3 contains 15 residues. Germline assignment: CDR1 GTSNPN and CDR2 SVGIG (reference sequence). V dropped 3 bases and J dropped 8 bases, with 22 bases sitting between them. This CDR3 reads CAWSGRSPRRGGYTF. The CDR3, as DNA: TGTGCCTGGAGCGGCCGGAGTCCCCGGCGCGGGGGCTACACCTTC.

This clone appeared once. The CDR3: CASSSGNEQFF. For the CDR3, the DNA is TGCGCCAGCAGTAGCGGTAATGAGCAGTTCTTC. The chain links TRBV10-2 to TRBJ2-1; a possible D gene is TRBD2 (5 bases). The germline CDR1 and CDR2 sequences are WSHSY and SAAADI. The length of the CDR3 is 11 residues. Trimming cost V 5 bases and J 7 bases, with 6 bases left between them.

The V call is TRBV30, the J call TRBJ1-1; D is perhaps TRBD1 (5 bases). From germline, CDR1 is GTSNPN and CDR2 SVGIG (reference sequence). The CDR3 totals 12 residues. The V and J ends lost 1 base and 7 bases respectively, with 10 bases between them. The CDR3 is CAWSGDSVEAFF. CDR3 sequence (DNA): TGTGCCTGGAGTGGTGACAGTGTTGAAGCTTTCTTT.

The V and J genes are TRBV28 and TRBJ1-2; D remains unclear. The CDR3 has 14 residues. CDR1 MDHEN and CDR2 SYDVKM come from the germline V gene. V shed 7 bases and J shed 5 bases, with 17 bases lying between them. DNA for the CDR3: TGTGCCAGCAAGGCGGGCGCGGCGTTATATGGCTACACCTTC. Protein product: CASKAGAALYGYTF.

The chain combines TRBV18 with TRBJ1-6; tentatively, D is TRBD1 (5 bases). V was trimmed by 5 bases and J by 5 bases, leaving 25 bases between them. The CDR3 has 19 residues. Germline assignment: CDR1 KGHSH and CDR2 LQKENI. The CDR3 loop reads CASSATGTQYYSNNSPLHF. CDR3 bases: TGTGCCAGCTCAGCCACCGGGACTCAGTACTATTCAAATAATTCACCCCTCCACTTT. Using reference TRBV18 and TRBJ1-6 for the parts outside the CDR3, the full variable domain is NAGVMQNPRHLVRRRGQEARLRCSPMKGHSHVYWYRQLPEEGLKFMVYLQKENIIDESGMPKERFSAEFPKEGPSILRIQQVVRGDSAAYFCASSATGTQYYSNNSPLHFGNGTRLTVT.

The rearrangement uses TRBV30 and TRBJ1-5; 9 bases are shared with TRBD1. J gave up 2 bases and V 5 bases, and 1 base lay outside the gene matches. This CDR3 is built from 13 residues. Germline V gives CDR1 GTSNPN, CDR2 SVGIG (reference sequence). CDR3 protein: CAWRTGGNQPQHF. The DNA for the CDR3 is TGTGCCTGGCGGACAGGGGGCAATCAGCCCCAGCATTTT.

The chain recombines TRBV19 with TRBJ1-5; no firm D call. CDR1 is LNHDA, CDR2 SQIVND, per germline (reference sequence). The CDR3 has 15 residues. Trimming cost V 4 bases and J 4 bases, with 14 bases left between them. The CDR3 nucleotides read TGTGCCAGTAGTACCCGGGATGGGTATAATCAGCCCCAGCATTTT. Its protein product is CASSTRDGYNQPQHF.

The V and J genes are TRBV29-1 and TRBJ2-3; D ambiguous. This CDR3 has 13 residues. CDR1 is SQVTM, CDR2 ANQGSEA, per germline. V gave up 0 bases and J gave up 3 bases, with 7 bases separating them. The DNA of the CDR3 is TGCAGCGTTGAAGATCGGTCGACAGATACGCAGTATTTT. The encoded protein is CSVEDRSTDTQYF.